The 20 T cell receptor beta chains given below trace back to one sample, sequenced in a study of blood T cell repertoires in COVID-19. Using immunoSEQ multiplex PCR, the repertoire was profiled, and TCRdb retains in-frame clones only, with some absent. The table records roughly 70,000 clones, about 69% of them present only once. Sequenced material: peripheral blood. All receptors derive from a man aged 70 or older with acute or convalescent COVID-19.

The rearrangement uses TRBV6-2 or TRBV6-3 and TRBJ1-5; no reliable D call. Per germline, CDR1 MNHEY and CDR2 SVGEGT. The CDR3 has 15 amino acids. Trimming removed 4 bases at V and 1 base at J, with 11 bases between. The CDR3, as DNA: TGTGCCAGCAGTTTGGCTCTCCTCAGCAATCAGCCCCAGCATTTT. Its translation is CASSLALLSNQPQHF.

The CDR3 reads CASTGLADQETQYF. DNA for the CDR3: TGTGCCAGCACTGGACTAGCGGACCAAGAGACCCAGTACTTC. The chain couples TRBV11-1 to TRBJ2-5; 10 nucleotides match TRBD2. There are 14 residues in the CDR3. Germline V gene lookup returns CDR1 SGHAT and CDR2 FQDESV (reference sequence). The V segment lost 7 bases and the J segment 0 bases; nucleotides outside the gene matches: 2.

This chain connects TRBV9 to TRBJ2-3; possible D gene TRBD2, 6 bases. V was shortened by 3 bases and J by 3 bases, with 11 bases between the two germline ends. From germline, CDR1 is SGDLS and CDR2 YYNGEE. This CDR3 comprises 14 residues. The CDR3 region has the DNA TGTGCCAGCAGCGCGGGACTTGGGACAGATACGCAGTATTTT. Its translation: CASSAGLGTDTQYF.

This clone occurred a few times. The chain combines TRBV15 with TRBJ2-2, with 10 bases matching TRBD1. CDR3 size: 16 residues. V gave up 5 bases and J gave up 4 bases; unmatched junction bases: 7. In germline, CDR1 is LNHNV, CDR2 YYDKDF (reference sequence). The CDR3 reads CATSAPGQGFTGELFF. The CDR3, as DNA: TGTGCCACCAGCGCCCCGGGACAGGGGTTCACCGGGGAGCTGTTTTTT. Complete variable domain (other parts from reference TRBV15 and TRBJ2-2): DAMVIQNPRYQVTQFGKPVTLSCSQTLNHNVMYWYQQKSSQAPKLLFHYYDKDFNNEADTPDNFQSRRPNTSFCFLDIRSPGLGDTAMYLCATSAPGQGFTGELFFGEGSRLTVL.

The rearrangement links TRBV6-5 to TRBJ2-1; TRBD1 aligns across 8 bases. This CDR3 is 16 amino acids long. Trimming removed 2 bases from V and 3 bases from J; junction bases left unmatched: 6. Germline lookup yields CDR1 MNHEY and CDR2 SVGAGI. As DNA, the CDR3 is TGTGCCAGCAGTTACGCAACAGGGGGAATCTACAATGAGCAGTTCTTC. This codes for CASSYATGGIYNEQFF.

The V and J genes are TRBV5-8 and TRBJ2-7; TRBD1 agrees at 10 bases. J gave up 2 bases and V 0 bases, and 2 bases lay outside the gene matches. The CDR3 has 15 amino acids. Germline V gives CDR1 SGHTS, CDR2 YDEGEE. CDR3 DNA: TGTGCCAGCAGCTTGGTTGGGACAGGGGCCTACGAGCAGTACTTC. Its protein is CASSLVGTGAYEQYF.

In this sample, this clone turned up a few times. The J gene is TRBJ1-1, the V gene TRBV9; D gene ambiguous. Germline loops: CDR1 SGDLS, CDR2 YYNGEE. V shed 1 base and J shed 1 base, with 11 bases lying between them. CDR3 size: 15 residues. This chain's CDR3 is CASSVTQAPNTEAFF. The CDR3 DNA reads as TGTGCCAGCAGCGTAACCCAAGCCCCGAACACTGAAGCTTTCTTT.

This clone came up once. The gene calls are TRBV4-1 and TRBJ1-3; 10 bases line up with TRBD1. The CDR3 length is 15 residues. Per the germline V gene, CDR1 is MGHRA and CDR2 is YSYEKL. Losses at the gene ends were 3 bases for V and 8 bases for J; bases not matched to a gene: 7. The CDR3 is CASSQMTGGLYTIYF. CDR3 in DNA: TGCGCCAGCAGCCAGATGACAGGGGGCCTGTACACCATATATTTT.

The chain is built from TRBV19 and TRBJ2-2; 9 bases fit TRBD1. V was pared by 5 bases and J by 4 bases, with 11 bases of the junction left unmatched. The CDR3 length is 17 residues. CDR1 and CDR2 (germline): LNHDA, SQIVND (reference sequence). The CDR3 reads CASSFSGQGTLTGELFF. In DNA form, the CDR3 reads TGTGCCAGTAGTTTCTCCGGACAGGGGACACTCACCGGGGAGCTGTTTTTT.

The chain has TRBV4-3 and TRBJ2-1; 7 positions agree with TRBD2. Germline V gene lookup returns CDR1 LGHNA and CDR2 YSLEER. The length of the CDR3 is 18 residues. Unmatched junction bases numbered 10, after V lost 1 base and J lost 1 base. The CDR3 region has the DNA TGCGCCAGCAGCCAAGTGGGTTTAGCGGGCGGTTCCTACAATGAGCAGTTCTTC. It specifies CASSQVGLAGGSYNEQFF.

This clone was observed a single time. This rearrangement joins TRBV2 to TRBJ1-4; D ambiguous. V lost 6 bases, J lost 2 bases, and 10 bases lay in between. Germline V gene data show CDR1 as SNHLY and CDR2 as FYNNEI. CDR3 length equals 14 residues. The CDR3: CASSPGRTNEKLFF. In DNA, the CDR3 is TGTGCCAGCAGCCCCGGTCGGACTAATGAAAAACTGTTTTTT. The entire variable domain, with the rest obtained from reference TRBV2 and TRBJ1-4, is as follows: EPEVTQTPSHQVTQMGQEVILRCVPISNHLYFYWYRQILGQKVEFLVSFYNNEISEKSEIFDDQFSVERPDGSNFTLKIRSTKLEDSAMYFCASSPGRTNEKLFFGSGTQLSVL.

This clone turned up a few times. The chain combines TRBV28 with TRBJ2-3; D remains ambiguous. This CDR3 has 14 amino acids. V lost 6 bases and J 3 bases, leaving 13 bases between the germline ends. The V gene's germline CDR1 is MDHEN and CDR2 SYDVKM. In DNA form, the CDR3 reads TGTGCCAGCAGCCTCCCAGGCCCGACAGATACGCAGTATTTT. Translated: CASSLPGPTDTQYF.

The chain uses TRBV28 and TRBJ2-7; 8 bases line up with TRBD2. Germline V gene data show CDR1 as MDHEN and CDR2 as SYDVKM. CDR3 length: 14 amino acids. Unmatched junction bases numbered 2, after V lost 3 bases and J lost 1 base. Here the CDR3 DNA reads TGTGCCAGCAGTTTCTCGGGAGGGTCCTACGAGCAGTACTTC. Translated: CASSFSGGSYEQYF.

The rearrangement uses TRBV28 and TRBJ2-3, with TRBD2 matching 11 bases. The germline V gene has CDR1 MDHEN and CDR2 SYDVKM. The CDR3 consists of 16 residues. V lost 6 bases and J lost 4; bases outside the gene matches: 9. The CDR3 coding sequence is TGTGCCAGCAGCCTCGAGGGACTAGCGGAGTCAGATACGCAGTATTTT. This gives the protein CASSLEGLAESDTQYF.

This clone has just one count. The chain combines TRBV24-1 with TRBJ1-1; a weak D match, TRBD1 (6 bases). Germline CDR1 and CDR2: KGHDR and SFDVKD. The CDR3 sequence is 17 residues long. V gave up 2 bases and J gave up 11 bases, with 26 bases separating them. CDR3 sequence: CATSDSDRGGDRSKAFF. CDR3 DNA sequence: TGTGCCACCAGTGATTCCGACCGGGGGGGCGATCGGTCGAAGGCTTTCTTT.

This chain uses TRBV7-2 with TRBJ2-1; tentatively, D is TRBD1 (5 bases). CDR1 is SGHTA, CDR2 FQGNSA, per germline. The CDR3 totals 15 residues. With 7 bases removed from V and 0 bases from J, the gap between germline ends came to 13 bases. The DNA of the CDR3 is TGTGCCAGCAACAGGAATGGGGCCTCCTACAATGAGCAGTTCTTC. This encodes CASNRNGASYNEQFF.

This clone appeared a few times. The chain links TRBV19 to TRBJ2-3, with TRBD1 matching 8 bases. This CDR3 is built from 14 residues. J lost 1 base, V lost 7 bases, and 4 bases had no gene match. The germline gives CDR1 LNHDA, CDR2 SQIVND (reference sequence). CDR3 protein: CASKKGQGTDTQYF. The CDR3 nucleotides read TGTGCCAGTAAAAAGGGACAGGGCACAGATACGCAGTATTTT.

V gene TRBV19 combines with J gene TRBJ1-1, with a tentative D call TRBD1 (6 bases). There are 13 residues in the CDR3. Germline CDR1 is LNHDA and CDR2 is SQIVND (reference sequence). The V gene lost 3 bases and the J gene lost 6 bases, with 11 bases spanning the gap. The CDR3 spells CASSIRWGPEAFF. The CDR3, as DNA: TGTGCCAGTAGTATTCGGTGGGGGCCTGAAGCTTTCTTT.

CDR3 DNA sequence: TGTGCCAGCAGAACACACCCTACAGGGGACGAGCAGTACTTC. Protein product: CASRTHPTGDEQYF. This chain joins TRBV27 and TRBJ2-7; TRBD1 agrees at 7 bases. V was clipped by 6 bases and J by 5 bases; unmatched bases: 10. The CDR3 covers 14 residues. Germline CDR1 is MNHEY and CDR2 is SMNVEV (reference sequence).

The gene calls are TRBV12-3 or TRBV12-4 and TRBJ1-1; D gene uncertain. The CDR3 has 13 amino acids. V dropped 5 bases and J dropped 3 bases, with 10 bases sitting between them. The CDR3 region is CASSPPRDTEAFF. CDR3 DNA sequence: TGTGCCAGCAGTCCCCCCCGGGACACTGAAGCTTTCTTT.